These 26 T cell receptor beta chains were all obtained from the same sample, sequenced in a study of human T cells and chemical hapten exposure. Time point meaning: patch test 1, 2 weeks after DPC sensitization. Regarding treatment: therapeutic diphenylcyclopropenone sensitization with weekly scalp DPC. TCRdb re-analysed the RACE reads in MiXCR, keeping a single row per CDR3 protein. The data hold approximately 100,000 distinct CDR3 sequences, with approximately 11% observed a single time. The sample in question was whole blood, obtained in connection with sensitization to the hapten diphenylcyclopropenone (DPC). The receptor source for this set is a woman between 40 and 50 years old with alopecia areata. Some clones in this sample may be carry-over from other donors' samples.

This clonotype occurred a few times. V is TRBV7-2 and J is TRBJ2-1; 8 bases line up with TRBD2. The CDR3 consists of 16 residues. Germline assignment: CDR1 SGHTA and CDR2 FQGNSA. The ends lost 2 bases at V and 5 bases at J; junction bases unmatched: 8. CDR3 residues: CASSLYTRGGNNEQFF. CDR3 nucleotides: TGTGCCAGCAGCTTATATACCCGGGGGGGGAACAATGAGCAGTTCTTC.

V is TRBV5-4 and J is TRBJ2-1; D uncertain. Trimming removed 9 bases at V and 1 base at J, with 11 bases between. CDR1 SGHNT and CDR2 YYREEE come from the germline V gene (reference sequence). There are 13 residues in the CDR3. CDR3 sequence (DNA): TGTGCCACCTTCTCCTGGTCCTACAATGAGCAGTTCTTC. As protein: CATFSWSYNEQFF.

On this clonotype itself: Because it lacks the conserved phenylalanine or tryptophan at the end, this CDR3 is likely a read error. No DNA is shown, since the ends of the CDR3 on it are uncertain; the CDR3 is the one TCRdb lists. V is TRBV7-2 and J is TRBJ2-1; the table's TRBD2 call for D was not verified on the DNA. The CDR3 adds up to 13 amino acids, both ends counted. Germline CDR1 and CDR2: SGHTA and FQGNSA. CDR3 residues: CASSLGPSGDVMP.

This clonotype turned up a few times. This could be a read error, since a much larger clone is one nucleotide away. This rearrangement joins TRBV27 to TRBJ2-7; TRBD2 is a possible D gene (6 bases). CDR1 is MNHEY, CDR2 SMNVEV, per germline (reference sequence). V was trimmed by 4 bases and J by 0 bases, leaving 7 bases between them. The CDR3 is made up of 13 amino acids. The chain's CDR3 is CASSSGSSYEQYF. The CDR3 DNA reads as TGTGCCAGCAGTTCCGGGAGCTCCTACGAGCAGTACTTC.

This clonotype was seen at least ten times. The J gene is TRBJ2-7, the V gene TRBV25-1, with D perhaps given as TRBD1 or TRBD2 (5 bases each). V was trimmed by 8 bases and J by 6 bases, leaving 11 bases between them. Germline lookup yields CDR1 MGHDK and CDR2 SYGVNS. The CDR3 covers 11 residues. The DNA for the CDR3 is TGTGCCAGCCTGCTTGGGACCGAGCAGTACTTC. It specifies CASLLGTEQYF.

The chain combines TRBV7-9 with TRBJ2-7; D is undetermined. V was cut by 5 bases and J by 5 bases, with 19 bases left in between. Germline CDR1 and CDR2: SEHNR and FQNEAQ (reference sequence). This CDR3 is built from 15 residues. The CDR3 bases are TGTGCCAGCAGCCCAGAGCCGGGTCCACGGAACGAGCAGTACTTC. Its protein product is CASSPEPGPRNEQYF.

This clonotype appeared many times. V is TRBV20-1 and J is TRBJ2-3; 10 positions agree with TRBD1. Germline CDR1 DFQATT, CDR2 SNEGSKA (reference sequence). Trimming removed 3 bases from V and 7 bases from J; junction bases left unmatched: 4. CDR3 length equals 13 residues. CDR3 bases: TGCAGTGCTAGGGACAGGGGGGGCCATACGCAGTATTTT. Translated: CSARDRGGHTQYF.

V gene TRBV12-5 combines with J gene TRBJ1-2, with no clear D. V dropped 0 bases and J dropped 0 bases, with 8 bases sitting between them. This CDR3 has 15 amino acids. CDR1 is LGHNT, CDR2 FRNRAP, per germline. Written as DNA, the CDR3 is TGTGCTAGTGGTTTGGTTAGAGGGTCTAACTATGGCTACACCTTC. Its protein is CASGLVRGSNYGYTF.

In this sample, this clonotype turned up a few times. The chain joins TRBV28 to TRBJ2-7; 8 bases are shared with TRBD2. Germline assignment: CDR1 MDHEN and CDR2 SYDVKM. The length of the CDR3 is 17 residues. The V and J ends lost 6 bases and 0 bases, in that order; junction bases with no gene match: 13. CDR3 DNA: TGTGCCAGCAGGGGCTCGTCCGGGAGGGACATCTCCTACGAGCAGTACTTC. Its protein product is CASRGSSGRDISYEQYF.

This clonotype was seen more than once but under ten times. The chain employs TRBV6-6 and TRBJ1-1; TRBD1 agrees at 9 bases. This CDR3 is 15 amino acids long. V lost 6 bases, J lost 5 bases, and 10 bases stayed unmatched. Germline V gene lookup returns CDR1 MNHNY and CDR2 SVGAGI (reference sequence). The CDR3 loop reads CASSNKDRGRTEAFF. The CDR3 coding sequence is TGTGCCAGCAGCAACAAAGACAGGGGGAGAACTGAAGCTTTCTTT.

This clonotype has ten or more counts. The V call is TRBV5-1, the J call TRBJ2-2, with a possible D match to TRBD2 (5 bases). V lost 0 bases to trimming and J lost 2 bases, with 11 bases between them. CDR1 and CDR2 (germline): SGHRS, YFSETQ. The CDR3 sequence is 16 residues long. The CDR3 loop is CASSLGGGGNTGELFF. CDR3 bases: TGCGCCAGCAGCTTGGGCGGAGGCGGAAACACCGGGGAGCTGTTTTTT. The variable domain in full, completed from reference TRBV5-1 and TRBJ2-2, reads KAGVTQTPRYLIKTRGQQVTLSCSPISGHRSVSWYQQTPGQGLQFLFEYFSETQRNKGNFPGRFSGRQFSNSRSEMNVSTLELGDSALYLCASSLGGGGNTGELFFGEGSRLTVL.

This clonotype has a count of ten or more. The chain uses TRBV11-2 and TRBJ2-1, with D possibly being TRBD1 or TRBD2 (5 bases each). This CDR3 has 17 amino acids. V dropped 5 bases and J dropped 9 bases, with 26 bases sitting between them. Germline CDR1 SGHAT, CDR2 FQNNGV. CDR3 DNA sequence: TGTGCCAGCAGCCTGAAGCCGCCGGGACCCAAGATGGGTGAGCAGTTCTTC. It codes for CASSLKPPGPKMGEQFF.

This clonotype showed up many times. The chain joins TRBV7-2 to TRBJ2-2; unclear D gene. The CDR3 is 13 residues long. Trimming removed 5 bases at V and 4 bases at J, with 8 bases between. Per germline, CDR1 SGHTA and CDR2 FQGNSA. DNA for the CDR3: TGTGCCAGCAGCCCCGGTGGCACCGGGGAGCTGTTTTTT. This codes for CASSPGGTGELFF.

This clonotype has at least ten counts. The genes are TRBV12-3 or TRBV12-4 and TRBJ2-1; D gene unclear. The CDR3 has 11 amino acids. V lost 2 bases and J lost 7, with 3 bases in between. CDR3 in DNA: TGTGCCAGCAGTTTATTTAATGAGCAGTTCTTC. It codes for CASSLFNEQFF.

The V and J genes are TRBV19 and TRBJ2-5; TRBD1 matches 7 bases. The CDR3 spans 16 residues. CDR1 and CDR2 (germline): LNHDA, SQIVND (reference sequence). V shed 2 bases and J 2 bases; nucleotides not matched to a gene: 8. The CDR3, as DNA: TGTGCCAGTAGTATAAGGACAGGCTGGGAGCAAGAGACCCAGTACTTC. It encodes CASSIRTGWEQETQYF. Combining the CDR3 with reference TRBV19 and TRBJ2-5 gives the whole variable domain DGGITQSPKYLFRKEGQNVTLSCEQNLNHDAMYWYRQDPGQGLRLIYYSQIVNDFQKGDIAEGYSVSREKKESFPLTVTSAQKNPTAFYLCASSIRTGWEQETQYFGPGTRLLVL.

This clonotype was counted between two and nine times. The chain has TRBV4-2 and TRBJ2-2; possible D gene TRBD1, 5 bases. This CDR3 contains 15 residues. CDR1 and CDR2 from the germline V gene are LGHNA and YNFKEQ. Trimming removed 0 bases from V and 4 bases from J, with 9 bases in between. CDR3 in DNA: TGTGCCAGCAGCCAAGAGTCCCAGGGCACCGGGGAGCTGTTTTTT. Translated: CASSQESQGTGELFF.

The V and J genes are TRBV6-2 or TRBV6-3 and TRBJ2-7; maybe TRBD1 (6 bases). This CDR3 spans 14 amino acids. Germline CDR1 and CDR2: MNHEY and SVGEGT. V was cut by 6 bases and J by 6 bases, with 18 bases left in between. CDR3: CASRTRQDSGEQYF. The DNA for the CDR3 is TGTGCCAGCAGGACTCGACAGGACTCGGGCGAGCAGTACTTC.

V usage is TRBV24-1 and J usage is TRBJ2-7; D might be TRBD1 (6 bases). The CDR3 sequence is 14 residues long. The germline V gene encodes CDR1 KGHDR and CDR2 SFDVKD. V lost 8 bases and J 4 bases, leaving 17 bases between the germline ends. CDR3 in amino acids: CATTSTGFSYEQYF. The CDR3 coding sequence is TGTGCCACCACTTCAACAGGGTTCTCGTACGAGCAGTACTTC.

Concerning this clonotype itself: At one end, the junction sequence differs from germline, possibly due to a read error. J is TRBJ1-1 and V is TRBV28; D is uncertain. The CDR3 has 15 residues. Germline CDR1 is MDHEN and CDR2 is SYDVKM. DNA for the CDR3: TGTACCAGCAGTTTATCCGACACCGTGAACACTGAAGCTTTCTTT. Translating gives CTSSLSDTVNTEAFF.

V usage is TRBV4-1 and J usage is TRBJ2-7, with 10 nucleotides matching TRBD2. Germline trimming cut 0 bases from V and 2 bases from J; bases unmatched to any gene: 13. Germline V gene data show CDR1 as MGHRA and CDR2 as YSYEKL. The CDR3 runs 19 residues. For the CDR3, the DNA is TGCGCCAGCAGCCAAGATCGTTCTAGCGGGAGCCCGCTAACCTACGAGCAGTACTTC. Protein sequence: CASSQDRSSGSPLTYEQYF.

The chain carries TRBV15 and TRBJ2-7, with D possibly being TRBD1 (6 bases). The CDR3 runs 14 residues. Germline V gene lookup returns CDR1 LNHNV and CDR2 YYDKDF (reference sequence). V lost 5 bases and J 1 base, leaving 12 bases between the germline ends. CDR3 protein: CATSGRTASYEQYF. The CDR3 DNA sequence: TGTGCCACCAGCGGTCGGACAGCTTCCTACGAGCAGTACTTC. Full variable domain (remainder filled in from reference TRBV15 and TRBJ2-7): DAMVIQNPRYQVTQFGKPVTLSCSQTLNHNVMYWYQQKSSQAPKLLFHYYDKDFNNEADTPDNFQSRRPNTSFCFLDIRSPGLGDTAMYLCATSGRTASYEQYFGPGTRLTVT.

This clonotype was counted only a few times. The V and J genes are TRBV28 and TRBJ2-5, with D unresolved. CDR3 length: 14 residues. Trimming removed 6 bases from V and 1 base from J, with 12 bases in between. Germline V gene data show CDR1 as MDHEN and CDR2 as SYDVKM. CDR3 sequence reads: CASSLVDLQETQYF. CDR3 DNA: TGTGCCAGCAGCTTGGTGGACCTCCAAGAGACCCAGTACTTC.

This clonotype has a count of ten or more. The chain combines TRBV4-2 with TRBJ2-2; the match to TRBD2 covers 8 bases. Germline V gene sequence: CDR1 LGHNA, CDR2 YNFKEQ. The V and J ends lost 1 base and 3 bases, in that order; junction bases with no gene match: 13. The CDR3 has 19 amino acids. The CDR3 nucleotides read TGTGCCAGCAGCCAAGGCCGGACTTGGCAAGCGGGAGACACCGGGGAGCTGTTTTTT. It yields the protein CASSQGRTWQAGDTGELFF.

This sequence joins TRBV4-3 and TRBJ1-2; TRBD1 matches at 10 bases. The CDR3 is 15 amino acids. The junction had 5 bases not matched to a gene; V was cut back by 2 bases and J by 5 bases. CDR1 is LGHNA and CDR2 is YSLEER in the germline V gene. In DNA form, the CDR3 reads TGCGCCAGCAGCCAATACGAGGGACAGGGGTATGGCTACACCTTC. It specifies CASSQYEGQGYGYTF.

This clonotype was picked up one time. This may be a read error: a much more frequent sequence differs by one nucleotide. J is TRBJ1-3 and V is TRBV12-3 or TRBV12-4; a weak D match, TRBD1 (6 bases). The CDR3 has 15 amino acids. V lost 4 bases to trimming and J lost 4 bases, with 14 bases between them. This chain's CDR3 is CASSSDRPPGNTIYF. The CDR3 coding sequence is TGTGCCAGCAGTTCAGACAGGCCCCCCGGAAACACCATATATTTT.

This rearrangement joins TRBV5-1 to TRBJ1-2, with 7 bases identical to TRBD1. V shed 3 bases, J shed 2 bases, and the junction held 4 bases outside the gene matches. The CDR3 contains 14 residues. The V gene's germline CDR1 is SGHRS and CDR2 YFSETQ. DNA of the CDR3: TGCGCCAGCAGCTCAGCAGGGGGGAACTATGGCTACACCTTC. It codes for CASSSAGGNYGYTF.